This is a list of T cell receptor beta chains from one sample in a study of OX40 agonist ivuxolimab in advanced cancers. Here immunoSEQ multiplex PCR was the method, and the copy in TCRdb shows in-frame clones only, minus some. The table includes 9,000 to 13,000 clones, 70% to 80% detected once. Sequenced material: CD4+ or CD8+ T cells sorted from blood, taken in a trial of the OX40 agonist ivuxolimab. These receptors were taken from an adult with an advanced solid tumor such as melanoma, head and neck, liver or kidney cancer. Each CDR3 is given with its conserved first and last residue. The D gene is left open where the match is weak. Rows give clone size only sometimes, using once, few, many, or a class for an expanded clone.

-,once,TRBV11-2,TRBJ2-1,TGTGCCAGCAGCTTAGCGCGGGGTTATGAGCAGTTCTTC,CASSLARGYEQFF
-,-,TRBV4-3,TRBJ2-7,TGCGCCAGCAGCCAAGATCGGGCTAGCAGACTCTACGAGCAGTACTTC,CASSQDRASRLYEQYF
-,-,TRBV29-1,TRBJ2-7,TGCAGCGTTGAAGGTGAGGGAACCTACGAGCAGTACTTC,CSVEGEGTYEQYF
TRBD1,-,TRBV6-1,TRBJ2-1,TGTGCCAGCAAAGACAGGGCAGACTACAATGAGCAGTTCTTC,CASKDRADYNEQFF
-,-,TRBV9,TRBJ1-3,TGTGCCAGCCGTCGGGGGGGCTACTCTGGAAACACCATATATTTT,CASRRGGYSGNTIYF
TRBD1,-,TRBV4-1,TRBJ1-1,TGCGCCAGCAGCCAAGCACACGTGATGACAGGGGGCACTGAAGCTTTCTTT,CASSQAHVMTGGTEAFF
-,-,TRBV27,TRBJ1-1,TGTGCCAGCAGTTTCAGGGGAGGTTTGAACACTGAAGCTTTCTTT,CASSFRGGLNTEAFF
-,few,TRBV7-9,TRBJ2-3,TGTGCCAGCATGAGGGTCGGAGTTCGTGCAGATACGCAGTATTTT,CASMRVGVRADTQYF
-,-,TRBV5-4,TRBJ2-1,TGTGCCAGCAGCTTGGATGGGAGCTCCTACAATGAGCAGTTCTTC,CASSLDGSSYNEQFF
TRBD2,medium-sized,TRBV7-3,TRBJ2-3,TGTGCCAGCAGCACAAACGGGGGGGCAGATACGCAGTATTTT,CASSTNGGADTQYF
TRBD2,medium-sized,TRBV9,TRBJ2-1,TGTGCCAGCAGCGTAGGGCGGGGGGCCTACAATGAGCAGTTCTTC,CASSVGRGAYNEQFF
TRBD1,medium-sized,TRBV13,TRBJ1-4,TGTGCCAGCACCAGAAGACAGGGGGGAGAGGAAAAACTGTTTTTT,CASTRRQGGEEKLFF
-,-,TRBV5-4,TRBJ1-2,TGTGCCAGCAGCTTGGGTACAGGGTACTATGGCTACACCTTC,CASSLGTGYYGYTF
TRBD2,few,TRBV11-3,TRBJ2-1,TGTGCCAGCAGCTTGGCTAGCGGGGGGAACTACAATGAGCAGTTCTTC,CASSLASGGNYNEQFF
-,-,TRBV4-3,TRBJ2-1,TGCGCCAGCAGCCAAGAGGGGATTGGATACAATGAGCAGTTCTTC,CASSQEGIGYNEQFF
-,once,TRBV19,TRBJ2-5,TGTGCCAGTAGTATGCGGGCGACTTACCAAGAGACCCAGTACTTC,CASSMRATYQETQYF
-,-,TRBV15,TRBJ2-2,TGTGCCACCAACACACGAGGCAACCGTGACACCGGGGAGCTGTTTTTT,CATNTRGNRDTGELFF
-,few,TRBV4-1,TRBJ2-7,TGCGCCAGCAGCCTAAGGGACACACCCTCCTACGAGCAGTACTTC,CASSLRDTPSYEQYF
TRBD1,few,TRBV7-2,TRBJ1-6,TGTGCCAGCAGCTTTAGACAGGGGGCGGGTTCACCCCTCCACTTT,CASSFRQGAGSPLHF
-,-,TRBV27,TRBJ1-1,TGTGCCAGCAGTTTACAGGACGGCGCTGAAGCTTTCTTT,CASSLQDGAEAFF
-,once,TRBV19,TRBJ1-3,TGTGCCAGTAGGGATAATTGGAACACCATATATTTT,CASRDNWNTIYF
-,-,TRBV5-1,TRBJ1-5,TGCGCCAGCAGCTTTGGGCTGGGAGACCAGCCCCAGCATTTT,CASSFGLGDQPQHF
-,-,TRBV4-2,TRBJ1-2,TGTGCCAGCAGCTCCACCGGGGGGGAGTGGTATGGCTACACCTTC,CASSSTGGEWYGYTF
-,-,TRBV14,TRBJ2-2,TGTGCCAGCAGCCAAACGCGGACCGGGGAGCTGTTTTTT,CASSQTRTGELFF
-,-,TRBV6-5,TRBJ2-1,TGTGCCAGCAGCCAGGACGCAAGCTCCTACAATGAGCAGTTCTTC,CASSQDASSYNEQFF
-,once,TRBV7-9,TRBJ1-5,TGTGCCAGCAGTCCTAAGAGGGGGGATCAGCCCCAGCATTTT,CASSPKRGDQPQHF
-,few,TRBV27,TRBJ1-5,TGTGCCAGCAGCCTGACAGTCTATAGCAATCAGCCCCAGCATTTT,CASSLTVYSNQPQHF
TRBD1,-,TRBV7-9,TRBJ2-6,TGTGCCAGCAGCTCGTCCGGGACAGGGGCCCGCTCTGGGGCCAACGTCCTGACTTTC,CASSSSGTGARSGANVLTF
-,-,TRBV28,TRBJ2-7,TGTGCCAGTAACCCCGGGAAACCCTACGAGCAGTACTTC,CASNPGKPYEQYF
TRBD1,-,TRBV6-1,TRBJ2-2,TGTGCCAGCAGTGGACAGGGCGCGCAGTCCGGGGAGCTGTTTTTT,CASSGQGAQSGELFF
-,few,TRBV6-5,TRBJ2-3,TGTGCCAGCAGTTACTCGAAGGGTGGGATCCCAGATACGCAGTATTTT,CASSYSKGGIPDTQYF
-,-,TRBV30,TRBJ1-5,TGTGCCTGGAGTCTGTTCGGGTACAATCAGCCCCAGCATTTT,CAWSLFGYNQPQHF
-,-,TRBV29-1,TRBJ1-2,TGCAGCGTTGCTGACCCTTCGAGCTTCTATGGCTACACCTTC,CSVADPSSFYGYTF
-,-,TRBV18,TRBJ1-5,TGTGCCAGCTCCGGGACGTATGGGGGACAGCCCCAGCATTTT,CASSGTYGGQPQHF
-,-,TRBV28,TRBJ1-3,TGTGCCAGCACCCGGGACAACTCTTTTACCGACTCTGGAAACACCATATATTTT,CASTRDNSFTDSGNTIYF
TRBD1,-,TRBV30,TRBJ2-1,TGTGCCTGGAGAAAGGGGACAGGGGGAAGGGTGCAGTTCTTC,CAWRKGTGGRVQFF
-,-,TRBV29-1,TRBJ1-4,TGCAGCGTTGTTAGTGCAACTAATGAAAAACTGTTTTTT,CSVVSATNEKLFF
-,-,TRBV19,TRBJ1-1,TGTGCCAGTAGTTACGGGGGCACTGAAGCTTTCTTT,CASSYGGTEAFF
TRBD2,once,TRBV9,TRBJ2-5,TGTGCCAGCAGCATGGGACTAGCGGTCCAAGAGACCCAGTACTTC,CASSMGLAVQETQYF
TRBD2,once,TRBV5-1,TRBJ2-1,TGCGCCAGCAGCTTGGCGACTAGCGGGGGGGCCAGCGATGAGCAGTTCTTC,CASSLATSGGASDEQFF
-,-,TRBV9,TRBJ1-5,TGTGCCAGCGGAACAGGGAGTGTGGGTCAGCCCCAGCATTTT,CASGTGSVGQPQHF
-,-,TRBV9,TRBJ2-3,TGTGCCAGCAACGGAGGGGGGACCACAGATACGCAGTATTTT,CASNGGGTTDTQYF
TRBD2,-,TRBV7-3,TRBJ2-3,TGCGCCAGCAGCATGGGACTAGCGGGAGTGACAGATACGCAGTATTTT,CASSMGLAGVTDTQYF
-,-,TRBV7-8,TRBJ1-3,TGTGCCAGCAGCCCGGGGCCCAGCTCTGGAAACACCATATATTTT,CASSPGPSSGNTIYF
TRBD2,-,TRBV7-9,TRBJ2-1,TGTGCCAGCAGCGACTGGACTAGCGCGAACAATGAGCAGTTCTTC,CASSDWTSANNEQFF
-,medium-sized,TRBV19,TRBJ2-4,TGTGCCAGTAGTTTGGGACAAACCAAAAACATTCAGTACTTC,CASSLGQTKNIQYF
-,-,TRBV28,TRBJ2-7,TGTGCCAGCAGTTTCCAGGGGCTGGACTACGAGCAGTACTTC,CASSFQGLDYEQYF
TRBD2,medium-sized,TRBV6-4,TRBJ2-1,TGTGCCAGCAGTTCGACTAGCGGGTCCTACAATGAGCAGTTCTTC,CASSSTSGSYNEQFF
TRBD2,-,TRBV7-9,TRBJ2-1,TGTGCCAGCAGCTCGGTTCGGACTAGCGGATACAATGAGCAGTTCTTC,CASSSVRTSGYNEQFF
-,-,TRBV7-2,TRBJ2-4,TGTGCCAGCAGCTTTGTGGATTTAGCCAAAAACATTCAGTACTTC,CASSFVDLAKNIQYF